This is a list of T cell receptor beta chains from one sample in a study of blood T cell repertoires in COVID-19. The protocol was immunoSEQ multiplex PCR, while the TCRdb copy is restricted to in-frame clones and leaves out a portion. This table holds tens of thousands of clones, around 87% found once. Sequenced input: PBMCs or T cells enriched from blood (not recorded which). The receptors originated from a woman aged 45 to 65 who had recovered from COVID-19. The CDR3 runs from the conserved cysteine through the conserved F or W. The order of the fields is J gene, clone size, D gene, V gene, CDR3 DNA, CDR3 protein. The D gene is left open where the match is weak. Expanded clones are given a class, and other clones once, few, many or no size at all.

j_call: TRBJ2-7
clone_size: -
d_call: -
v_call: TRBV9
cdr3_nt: TGTGCCAGCAGCGTAGCCCGGGACACGAGCTCCTACGAGCAGTACTTC
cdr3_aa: CASSVARDTSSYEQYF

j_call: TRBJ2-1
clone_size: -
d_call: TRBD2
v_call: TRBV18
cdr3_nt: TGTGCCAGCTCACCAAGGGAGGGTGAGCAGTTCTTC
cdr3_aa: CASSPREGEQFF

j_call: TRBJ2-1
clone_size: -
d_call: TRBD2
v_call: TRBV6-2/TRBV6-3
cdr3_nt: TGTGCCAGCAGTTACTCCGGGACTAGCGGAATCTACAATGAGCAGTTCTTC
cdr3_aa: CASSYSGTSGIYNEQFF

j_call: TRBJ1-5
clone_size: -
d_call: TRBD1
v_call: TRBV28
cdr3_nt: TGTGCCAGCAGTTTAGTACAGGGGGCGGAACAGCCCCAGCATTTT
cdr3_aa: CASSLVQGAEQPQHF

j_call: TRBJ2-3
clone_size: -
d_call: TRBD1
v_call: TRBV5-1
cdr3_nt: TGCGCCAGCAGCTTGACAGGGGGCAGAGAGGATACGCAGTATTTT
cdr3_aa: CASSLTGGREDTQYF

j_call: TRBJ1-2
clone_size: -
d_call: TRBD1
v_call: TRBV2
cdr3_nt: TGTGCCAGCAGGACGACAGGGGTAGGCGGCTACACCTTC
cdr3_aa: CASRTTGVGGYTF

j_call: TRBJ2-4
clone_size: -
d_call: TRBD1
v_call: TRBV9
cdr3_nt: TGTGCCAGCAGCGTACAGGGGGCAGGTAACATTCAGTACTTC
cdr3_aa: CASSVQGAGNIQYF

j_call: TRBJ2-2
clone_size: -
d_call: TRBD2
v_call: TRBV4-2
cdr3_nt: TGTGCCAGCAGCCCTCAAGGGGCTAGCGGGGGGCAGGTGACCGGGGAGCTGTTTTTT
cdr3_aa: CASSPQGASGGQVTGELFF

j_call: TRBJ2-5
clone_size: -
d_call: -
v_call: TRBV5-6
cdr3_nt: TGTGCCAGCAGCTTGGCGTTGGGGCTAGGAGAGACCCAGTACTTC
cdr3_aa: CASSLALGLGETQYF

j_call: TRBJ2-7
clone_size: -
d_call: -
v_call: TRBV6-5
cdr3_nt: TGTGCCACTCGGCAATATATGGGCCCCTACGAGCAGTACTTC
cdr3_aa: CATRQYMGPYEQYF

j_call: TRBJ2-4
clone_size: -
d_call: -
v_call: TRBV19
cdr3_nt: TGTGCCAGTACCTCAAGGGACTTCGCAGCCAAAAACATTCAGTACTTC
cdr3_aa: CASTSRDFAAKNIQYF

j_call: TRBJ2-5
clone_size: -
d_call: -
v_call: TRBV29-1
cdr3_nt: TGCAGCGTTGAAGTCTGGGAGGAAGGGACCCAGTACTTC
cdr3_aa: CSVEVWEEGTQYF

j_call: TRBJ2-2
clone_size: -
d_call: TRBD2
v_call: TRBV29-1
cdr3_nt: TGCAGCGTGGGACTAGCGGGGGAGCTGTTTTTT
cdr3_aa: CSVGLAGELFF

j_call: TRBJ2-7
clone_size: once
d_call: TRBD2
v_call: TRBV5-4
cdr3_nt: TGTGCCAGCAGCTTGGCGGGACTAGCAAACTACGAGCAGTACTTC
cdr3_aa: CASSLAGLANYEQYF

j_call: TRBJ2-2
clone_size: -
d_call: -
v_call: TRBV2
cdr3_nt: TGTGCCAGCAGTGAAGAACATCCGAACACCGGGGAGCTGTTTTTT
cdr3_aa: CASSEEHPNTGELFF